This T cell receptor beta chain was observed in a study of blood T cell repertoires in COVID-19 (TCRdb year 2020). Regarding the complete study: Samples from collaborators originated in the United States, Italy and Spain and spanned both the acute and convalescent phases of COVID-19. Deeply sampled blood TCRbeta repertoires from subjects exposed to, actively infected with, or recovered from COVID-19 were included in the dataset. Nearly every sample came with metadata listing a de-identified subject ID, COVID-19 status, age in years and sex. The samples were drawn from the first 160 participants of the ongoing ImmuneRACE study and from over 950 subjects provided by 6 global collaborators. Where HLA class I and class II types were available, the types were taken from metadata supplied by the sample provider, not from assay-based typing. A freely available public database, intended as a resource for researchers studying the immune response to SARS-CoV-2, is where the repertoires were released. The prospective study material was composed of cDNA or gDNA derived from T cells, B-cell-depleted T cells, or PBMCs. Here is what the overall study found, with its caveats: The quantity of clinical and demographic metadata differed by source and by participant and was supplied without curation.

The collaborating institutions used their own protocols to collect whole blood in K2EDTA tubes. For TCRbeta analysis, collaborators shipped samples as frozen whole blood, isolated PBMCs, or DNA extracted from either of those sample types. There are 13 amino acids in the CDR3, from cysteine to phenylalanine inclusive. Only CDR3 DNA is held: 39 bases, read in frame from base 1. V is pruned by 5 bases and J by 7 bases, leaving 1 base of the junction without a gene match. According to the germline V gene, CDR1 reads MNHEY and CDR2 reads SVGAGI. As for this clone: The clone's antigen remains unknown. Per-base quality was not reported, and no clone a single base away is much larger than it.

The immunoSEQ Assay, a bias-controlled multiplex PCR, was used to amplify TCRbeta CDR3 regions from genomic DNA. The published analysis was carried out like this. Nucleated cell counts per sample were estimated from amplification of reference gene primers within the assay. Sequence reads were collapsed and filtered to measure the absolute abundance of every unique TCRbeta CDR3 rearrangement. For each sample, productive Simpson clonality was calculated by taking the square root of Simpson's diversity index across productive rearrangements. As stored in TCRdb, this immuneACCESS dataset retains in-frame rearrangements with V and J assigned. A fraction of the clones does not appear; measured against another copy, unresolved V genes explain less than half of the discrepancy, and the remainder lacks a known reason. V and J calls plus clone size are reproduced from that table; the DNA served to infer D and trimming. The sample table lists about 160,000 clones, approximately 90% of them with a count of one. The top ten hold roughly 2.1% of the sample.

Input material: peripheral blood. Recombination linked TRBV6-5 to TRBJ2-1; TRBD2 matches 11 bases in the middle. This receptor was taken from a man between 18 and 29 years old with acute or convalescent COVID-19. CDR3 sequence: CASSRLAGNEQFF. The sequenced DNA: TGTGCCAGCAGTCGACTAGCGGGGAATGAGCAGTTCTTC.